This T cell receptor (beta chain) was retrieved from a study of post-analysis software for immune sequencing data (dated by TCRdb to between 2014 and 2016). Concerning the study at large: The recorded disease courses included relapsing-remitting, secondary progressive and progressive-relapsing multiple sclerosis, and some patients had no subtype annotation. The patient repertoires were compared against about a dozen previously published healthy control repertoires obtained from donors aged roughly 6 to 28 years. A subset of samples was prepared in parallel using single-end sample barcoding, then pooled and co-amplified after Illumina adapter ligation. General conclusions and limits of the study: Multiple sclerosis patients had significantly lower normalized Chao1 diversity than controls, a result that suggests substantial peripheral T-cell clonal expansion. A handful of TRBV segments, including TRBV5-6, TRBV5-1 and TRBV20-1, were significantly more frequent in patients than controls. The control group was slightly older than the multiple sclerosis patient group. Direct clustering with F measure revealed strong co-clustering of samples prepared in the same batch, which led to a batch-effect correction.

To demonstrate the VDJtools post-analysis software, the study profiled TCR beta repertoires from the peripheral blood of 13 young patients with multiple sclerosis. Multiple sclerosis patients were children and adolescents aged about 6 to 16 years. The CDR3 starts with the cysteine, ends with the phenylalanine, and has 14 residues. Only the CDR3 portion is preserved as DNA: 42 bases, with reading frame beginning at the first base. Here V drops 4 bases and J drops 6 bases, and the junction holds 2 bases not matched to any gene. Regarding this clonotype: No antigen is known for it. The record has no base qualities; no much larger clone is one base away.

Library generation was performed with PCR. Data came from an Illumina HiSeq 2500. Unique molecular identifiers were incorporated into TCR beta cDNA libraries to reduce PCR and sequencing biases. Per 1 to 10 million input T cells, roughly 500,000 cDNA molecules were obtained, such that each molecule approximated one T cell. The same protocol used for the earlier healthy control dataset was applied to prepare and sequence the patient libraries. Within a given batch, samples were prepared together, multiplexed and sequenced on the same HiSeq lane. The published analysis was carried out like this. MIGEC handled the raw barcoded reads, throwing out single-read molecular identifier groups before consensus assembly and CDR3 extraction. VDJtools was used for post-analysis of the clonotype tables, with diversity normalized by down-sampling every dataset to the smallest sample size. Repertoire overlap clustering matched CDR3 amino acid but not nucleotide sequences to correct batch-related cross-sample contamination. Starting from the raw public reads, TCRdb applied fastp trimming at Q25, assembled clones with MiXCR and retained in-frame beta chains. Identical CDR3 protein sequences are pooled into one entry, listed with their most common genes and DNA. The authors' filters were not applied to this entry. The sample table holds about 820,000 distinct CDR3 sequences, of which under 70% were seen once. 4.6% of the sample lies in the top ten.

The sequence came from a girl under 18 with multiple sclerosis. The specimen was blood. The rearranged chain carries TRBV12-3 or TRBV12-4 and TRBJ2-7; 14 central nucleotides agree with TRBD2. CDR3 sequence: CASSYGTSGSEQYF. The DNA is as follows: TGTGCCAGCAGTTACGGGACTAGCGGGAGCGAGCAGTACTTC.